This T cell receptor beta chain was obtained from a study of blood T cell repertoires in COVID-19. At the level of the study: Nucleic acid was either cDNA or gDNA, and it came from T cells, B-cell-depleted T cells, or PBMCs.

Sequencing used immunoSEQ multiplex PCR; TCRdb keeps in-frame clones, though not all of them. The sample consists of roughly 84,000 clones, roughly 80% of them appearing once. Trimming stripped 4 bases from V and 0 bases from J, with 12 bases between. The CDR3 runs to 15 residues. Germline values: CDR1 LGHDT, CDR2 YNNKEL (reference sequence). The sample consisted of peripheral blood. This chain uses TRBV3-1 (or the pseudogene TRBV3-2) with TRBJ1-1; TRBD1 is a possible D gene (6 bases). The clonotype was recovered from an elderly woman with acute or convalescent COVID-19. The CDR3 coding sequence is TGTGCCAGCAGCCTCCGGACAGATATGAACACTGAAGCTTTCTTT. This gives the protein CASSLRTDMNTEAFF.